Included here is one T cell receptor beta chain sequence, with context. This sample stems from a study of blood T cell repertoires in COVID-19. Looking at the study overall: Some COVID-19 samples were acute and others convalescent; all came from the United States, Italy and Spain.

Authors' methods: Estimation of nucleated cell counts was performed using reference gene primer amplification. Here immunoSEQ multiplex PCR was the method, and the copy in TCRdb shows in-frame clones only, minus some. The V and J calls and the clone size are those of that table, but D and trimming were determined from the DNA. The sample shows around 160,000 clones, 80% to 90% of them seen only once. Germline CDR1 is MGHDK and CDR2 is SYGVNS. Deletions cut 7 bases from V and 2 bases from J, with 11 bases between. This CDR3 region has 14 residues. Material: peripheral blood. The TCR comes from a human donor in a cohort sampled during active COVID-19. V usage is TRBV25-1 and J usage is TRBJ1-4; perhaps TRBD1 as D (5 bases). The CDR3 sequence: CASTPRGTNEKLFF. In nucleotides, the CDR3 is TGTGCCAGCACCCCTCGGGGGACTAATGAAAAACTGTTTTTT.